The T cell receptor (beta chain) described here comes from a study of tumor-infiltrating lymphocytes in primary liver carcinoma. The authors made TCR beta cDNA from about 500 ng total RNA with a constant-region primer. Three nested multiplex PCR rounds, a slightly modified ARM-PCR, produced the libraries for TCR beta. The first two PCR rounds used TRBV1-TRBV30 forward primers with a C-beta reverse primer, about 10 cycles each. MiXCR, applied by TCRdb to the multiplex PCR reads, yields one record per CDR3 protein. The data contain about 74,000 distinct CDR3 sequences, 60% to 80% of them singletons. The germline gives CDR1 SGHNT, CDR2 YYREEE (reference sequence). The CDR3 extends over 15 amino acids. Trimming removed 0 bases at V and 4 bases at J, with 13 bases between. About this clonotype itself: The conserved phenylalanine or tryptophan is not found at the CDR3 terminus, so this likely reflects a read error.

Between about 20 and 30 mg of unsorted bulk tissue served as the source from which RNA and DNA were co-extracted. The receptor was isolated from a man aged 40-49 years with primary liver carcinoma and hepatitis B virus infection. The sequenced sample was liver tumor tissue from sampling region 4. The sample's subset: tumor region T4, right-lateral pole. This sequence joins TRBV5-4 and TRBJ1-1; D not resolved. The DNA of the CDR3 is TGTGCCAGCAGCTTGGAACTGGAGAGGAGCACTGAAGCTTTCTAT. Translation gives CASSLELERSTEAFY.